These 20 T cell receptor beta chains came from one sample sequenced in a study of blood T cells in healthy people across ages. Using a J-beta primer mix together with a sample-barcoded 5' primer, a second PCR was run for about 6 to 11 cycles. TCRdb re-called the 5' RACE reads with MiXCR, one entry per CDR3 protein. The repertoire holds approximately 730,000 distinct CDR3 sequences, approximately 55% seen once, with roughly two fifths in the top ten. Sample: blood. These receptors all stem from a man older than 75 in good health.

This chain joins TRBV24-1 and TRBJ2-3; D perhaps matches TRBD2 (6 bases). Germline CDR1 and CDR2: KGHDR and SFDVKD. V gave up 7 bases and J gave up 3 bases, with 13 bases separating them. The CDR3 totals 14 residues. The CDR3 DNA sequence: TGTGCCACCAGCCCTAGCGATGGGACAGATACGCAGTATTTT. It encodes CATSPSDGTDTQYF.

The gene calls are TRBV12-3 or TRBV12-4 and TRBJ2-1; 7 bases are shared with TRBD2. With 2 bases clipped from V and 6 bases from J, the junction kept 4 bases outside the gene matches. The CDR3 runs to 14 residues. The CDR3 DNA is TGTGCCAGCAGTTTAACTAGCGTGGGCAATGAGCAGTTCTTC. It is translated as CASSLTSVGNEQFF.

This clonotype was seen only a few times. The CDR3 region has the DNA TGTGCCAGCTCACCCGCGCGGGACAACAGATACGCGTATTTT. Encoded protein: CASSPARDNRYAYF. This chain connects TRBV18 to TRBJ2-3; either TRBD1 or TRBD2 may supply D (6 bases each). The V end was cut by 3 bases, the J end by 14 bases, with 21 bases between. The V gene's germline CDR1 is KGHSH and CDR2 LQKENI. The CDR3 runs 14 residues.

This clonotype was seen only a few times. CDR3 loop: CASTLGSRLAGVSNEQFF. The CDR3 coding sequence is TGTGCCAGCACCCTCGGATCCCGACTAGCGGGAGTATCGAATGAGCAGTTCTTC. The chain recombines TRBV7-2 with TRBJ2-1; 12 nucleotides agree with TRBD2. The CDR3 runs 18 residues. The V gene end was trimmed by 7 bases and the J gene end by 7 bases; junction bases not matched to a gene: 17. Germline V gene sequence: CDR1 SGHTA, CDR2 FQGNSA. Complete variable domain (other parts from reference TRBV7-2 and TRBJ2-1): GAGVSQSPSNKVTEKGKDVELRCDPISGHTALYWYRQSLGQGLEFLIYFQGNSAPDKSGLPSDRFSAERTGGSVSTLTIQRTQQEDSAVYLCASTLGSRLAGVSNEQFFGPGTRLTVL.

This chain connects TRBV3-1 to TRBJ1-1; D perhaps matches TRBD1 (5 bases). V gave up 2 bases and J gave up 0 bases, with 16 bases separating them. Germline lookup yields CDR1 LGHDT and CDR2 YNNKEL (reference sequence). The CDR3 runs 17 residues. For the CDR3, the DNA is TGTGCCAGCAGCCAAAGACTTCGACAGAGGATGAACACTGAAGCTTTCTTT. It codes for CASSQRLRQRMNTEAFF. Supplemented by reference TRBV3-1 and TRBJ1-1, the full variable domain reads DTAVSQTPKYLVTQMGNDKSIKCEQNLGHDTMYWYKQDSKKFLKIMFSYNNKELIINETVPNRFSPKSPDKAHLNLHINSLELGDSAVYFCASSQRLRQRMNTEAFFGQGTRLTVV.

In this sample, this clonotype turned up a few times. The rearrangement uses TRBV20-1 and TRBJ2-7; D call uncertain. CDR1 DFQATT and CDR2 SNEGSKA come from the germline V gene (reference sequence). The CDR3 spans 12 residues. V was clipped by 1 base and J by 6 bases, with 10 bases between them. The DNA for the CDR3 is TGCAGTGCTAGAGTACAGTTCTCCGAGCAGTACTTC. It codes for CSARVQFSEQYF.

The chain is built from TRBV2 and TRBJ1-4, with D possibly matching TRBD1 (5 bases). This CDR3 contains 15 residues. Germline V gene sequence: CDR1 SNHLY, CDR2 FYNNEI. Trimming removed 7 bases at V and 4 bases at J, with 16 bases between. The CDR3 protein is CASIHPGRVNEKLFF. DNA of the CDR3: TGTGCCAGCATTCATCCGGGACGGGTTAATGAAAAACTGTTTTTT.

J is TRBJ1-2 and V is TRBV13; 7 nucleotides match TRBD1. The junction had 7 bases not matched to a gene; V was cut back by 3 bases and J by 0 bases. CDR1 is PRHDT and CDR2 is FYEKMQ in the germline V gene (reference sequence). The length of the CDR3 is 16 residues. The CDR3 spells CASSFTGQFPNYGYTF. The CDR3 DNA follows: TGTGCCAGCAGCTTCACGGGACAGTTCCCTAACTATGGCTACACCTTC.

On this clonotype: A much larger clone lies a single base off, so this may be a read error. The V and J genes are TRBV29-1 and TRBJ2-1, with a weak D call TRBD2 (6 bases). Germline CDR1 SQVTM, CDR2 ANQGSEA. V was cut by 8 bases and J by 10 bases, with 12 bases left in between. The CDR3 has 10 amino acids. The CDR3 DNA reads TGCAGCTTCTCGGGAGTCGAGCAGTTCTTC. Amino acid sequence: CSFSGVEQFF.

J is TRBJ1-4 and V is TRBV6-1; 12 nucleotides match TRBD1. There are 17 residues in the CDR3. Trimming removed 6 bases from V and 3 bases from J; junction bases left unmatched: 8. Per germline, CDR1 MNHNS and CDR2 SASEGT. The CDR3 DNA sequence: TGTGCCAGCAGGAAAGGGACAGGGGGCGCCGCTAATGAAAAACTGTTTTTT. This gives the protein CASRKGTGGAANEKLFF.

Concerning this clonotype: A much larger clone differs by one base, so this may be a read error. This chain uses TRBV7-3 with TRBJ2-4, with 8 positions matching TRBD1. Germline CDR1 and CDR2: SGHTA and FQGTGA. This CDR3 has 13 amino acids. CDR3 in DNA: TGTGCCAGCAGCCCAACAGGGGGGTACGAGCAGAACTTC. This gives the protein CASSPTGGYEQNF. The complete variable domain, with remaining parts taken from reference TRBV7-3 and TRBJ2-4, reads GAGVSQTPSNKVTEKGKYVELRCDPISGHTALYWYRQSLGQGPEFLIYFQGTGAADDSGLPNDRFFAVRPEGSVSTLKIQRTERGDSAVYLCASSPTGGYEQNFGAGTRLSVL.

This clonotype turned up a few times. The V and J genes are TRBV25-1 and TRBJ2-5; D is possibly TRBD1 (5 bases). The J call is in doubt because the DNA end fits TRBJ2-7 better. This CDR3 comprises 18 residues. Germline-derived CDR1 and CDR2 are MGHDK and SYGVNS. The CDR3 is CASSGWSVDGPNTGEQYF. The CDR3, as DNA: TGTGCCAGCAGTGGGTGGAGCGTCGACGGGCCAAATACAGGCGAGCAGTACTTC.

The table lists this clonotype with a few counts. The rearrangement uses TRBV20-1 and TRBJ2-3, with a possible D match to TRBD1 (6 bases). The CDR3 runs to 13 residues. V was shortened by 5 bases and J by 2 bases, with 11 bases between the two germline ends. Germline assignment: CDR1 DFQATT and CDR2 SNEGSKA (reference sequence). CDR3 residues: CSALDSLTDTQYF. The CDR3 nucleotides are TGCAGTGCTCTGGACAGCCTCACAGATACGCAGTATTTT.

For the CDR3, the DNA is TGCGCCAGCAGCTTGGGGGCCGGCGCCTACACCGGGGAGCTGTTTTTT. Translating gives CASSLGAGAYTGELFF. This rearrangement joins TRBV5-1 to TRBJ2-2; D not resolved. The V end was cut by 0 bases, the J end by 3 bases, with 12 bases between. The germline V gene encodes CDR1 SGHRS and CDR2 YFSETQ. CDR3 length: 16 amino acids. Variable domain in full (rest from reference TRBV5-1 and TRBJ2-2): KAGVTQTPRYLIKTRGQQVTLSCSPISGHRSVSWYQQTPGQGLQFLFEYFSETQRNKGNFPGRFSGRQFSNSRSEMNVSTLELGDSALYLCASSLGAGAYTGELFFGEGSRLTVL.

The chain carries TRBV5-5 and TRBJ1-1, with unresolved D. Per germline, CDR1 SGHKS and CDR2 YYEKEE (reference sequence). V gave up 4 bases and J gave up 0 bases, with 10 bases separating them. This CDR3 has 14 amino acids. The DNA of the CDR3 is TGTGCCAGCAGCAAAACCGCGATGAACACTGAAGCTTTCTTT. It translates to CASSKTAMNTEAFF. Filled out from reference TRBV5-5 and TRBJ1-1, the complete variable domain reads DAGVTQSPTHLIKTRGQQVTLRCSPISGHKSVSWYQQVLGQGPQFIFQYYEKEERGRGNFPDRFSARQFPNYSSELNVNALLLGDSALYLCASSKTAMNTEAFFGQGTRLTVV.

The V call is TRBV7-9, the J call TRBJ1-1; a weak D match, TRBD1 (5 bases). Germline CDR1 is SEHNR and CDR2 is FQNEAQ (reference sequence). The germline V and J ends were trimmed by 5 bases and 7 bases, with 11 bases remaining between them. The CDR3 has 12 residues. The CDR3 region is CASSPGHDEAFF. DNA for the CDR3: TGTGCCAGCAGCCCCGGACACGATGAAGCTTTCTTT.

V is TRBV6-1 and J is TRBJ1-5; D unresolved. The CDR3 runs 14 residues. V gave up 7 bases and J gave up 3 bases, with 13 bases separating them. Germline CDR1 MNHNS, CDR2 SASEGT. CDR3 amino acids: CASTLKRSNQPQHF. DNA of the CDR3: TGTGCCAGCACCCTAAAGCGCTCCAATCAGCCCCAGCATTTT.

The chain links TRBV27 to TRBJ2-1; 9 bases line up with TRBD1. CDR1 and CDR2 from the germline V gene are MNHEY and SMNVEV (reference sequence). Losses at the gene ends were 4 bases for V and 3 bases for J; bases not matched to a gene: 7. The CDR3 contains 16 residues. DNA of the CDR3: TGTGCCAGCAGTTCCTACGGGACAGGGATCTACAATGAGCAGTTCTTC. This translates into CASSSYGTGIYNEQFF.

The chain has TRBV20-1 and TRBJ2-7; D gene ambiguous. The J call may not be correct, given that the DNA end is closer to TRBJ2-5. The CDR3 contains 14 residues. The germline V gene encodes CDR1 DFQATT and CDR2 SNEGSKA (reference sequence). The CDR3 is CSARDWASGETQYF. The CDR3 DNA follows: TGCAGTGCTAGAGATTGGGCCAGTGGGGAGACCCAGTACTTC.

V and J are TRBV12-3 or TRBV12-4 and TRBJ2-3, with 10 bases lining up with TRBD2. CDR3 size: 17 residues. The V segment lost 0 bases and the J segment 5 bases; nucleotides outside the gene matches: 8. The CDR3 DNA follows: TGTGCCAGCAGTTTAGCGTCTAGCGGGAGTGGAGTAGATACGCAGTATTTT. As protein: CASSLASSGSGVDTQYF.